What follows are 11 T cell receptor beta chains derived from one specimen sequenced in a study of spatial heterogeneity in lung cancer. TCRdb re-called the 5' RACE reads with MiXCR, one entry per CDR3 protein. The data show 7,800 or so distinct CDR3 sequences, with about 8% seen just once and 4% to 5.5% held by the top ten. Overall study findings and caveats: The study found that expanded intratumoral alpha and beta TCR counts tracked tumor mutation counts.

Time point given: sample taken at primary tumor resection. Their antigens remain unidentified. Sequences were derived from lung tumor tissue, sampled at surgery. Receptors were obtained from a male donor with early-stage non-small cell lung cancer.

This clonotype is judged medium-sized. Found in a library prepared for alpha chains, this beta chain is an off-target read, and its abundance has little meaning. The chain combines TRBV29-1 with TRBJ2-5; the D gene is possibly TRBD2 (5 bases). The CDR3 contains 12 residues. Looked up from germline, CDR1 is SQVTM and CDR2 is ANQGSEA. V was cut by 6 bases and J by 5 bases, with 13 bases left in between. CDR3 nucleotides: TGCAGCGTGGCGGAGGATTTGGAGACCCAGTACTTC. Amino acids: CSVAEDLETQYF.

In the case of this clonotype: This beta chain turned up in a library designed for alpha chains; as an off-target read, its abundance says little. The chain uses TRBV20-1 and TRBJ2-7; 7 bases agree with TRBD1. The germline V gene encodes CDR1 DFQATT and CDR2 SNEGSKA (reference sequence). The ends lost 7 bases at V and 3 bases at J; junction bases unmatched: 6. The CDR3 covers 12 residues. The CDR3 loop reads CSVLTGNYEQYF. The DNA for the CDR3 is TGCAGTGTTTTGACAGGGAACTACGAGCAGTACTTC.

In its sample, this clonotype is medium-sized. Found in a library prepared for alpha chains, this beta chain is an off-target read, and its abundance has little meaning. The chain joins TRBV3-1 to TRBJ2-5; D is possibly TRBD1 or TRBD2 (5 bases each). Germline lookup yields CDR1 LGHDT and CDR2 YNNKEL (reference sequence). V shed 4 bases and J shed 3 bases, with 9 bases lying between them. This CDR3 comprises 13 residues. The CDR3 coding sequence is TGTGCCAGCAGCCGCCGGGGCGAAGAGACCCAGTACTTC. Protein: CASSRRGEETQYF.

Only a few counts were recorded for this clonotype. With the library built for alpha chains, this beta chain is off target and its frequency is not meaningful. The chain recombines TRBV24-1 with TRBJ2-2, with D unresolved. The CDR3 consists of 13 residues. Germline CDR1 reads KGHDR; CDR2 reads SFDVKD. Trimming stripped 9 bases from V and 2 bases from J, with 9 bases between. CDR3 sequence reads: CATLDTNTGELFF. For the CDR3, the DNA is TGTGCCACCCTAGACACAAACACCGGGGAGCTGTTTTTT.

This clonotype was seen at least ten times. This beta chain lies outside the target of a library built for alpha chains; its clone size means little. The chain couples TRBV5-1 to TRBJ1-1; no reliable D call. This CDR3 is 14 amino acids long. The V end was cut by 0 bases, the J end by 1 base, with 7 bases between. Germline lookup yields CDR1 SGHRS and CDR2 YFSETQ. The CDR3 DNA follows: TGCGCCAGCAGCTTGGTCCGGGGGAACACTGAAGCTTTCTTT. The encoded protein is CASSLVRGNTEAFF.

By share, this clonotype ranks as medium-sized (0.01 to 0.1%). A library made for alpha chains picked up this beta chain off target, so its size means little. The rearrangement joins TRBV5-1 to TRBJ2-2, with TRBD1 as a possible D gene (6 bases). V was trimmed by 2 bases and J by 5 bases, leaving 10 bases between them. Germline V gene data show CDR1 as SGHRS and CDR2 as YFSETQ. The CDR3 has 14 amino acids. CDR3 residues: CASSFAGETGELFF. The CDR3, as DNA: TGCGCCAGCAGCTTTGCAGGGGAAACCGGGGAGCTGTTTTTT.

This clonotype is termed medium-sized. In a library made to pick up alpha chains, this beta chain is a stray read with a size that means little. This rearrangement joins TRBV7-3 to TRBJ2-3; no definite D call. Germline CDR1 is SGHTA and CDR2 is FQGTGA. The CDR3 has 12 amino acids. The germline V and J ends were trimmed by 5 bases and 0 bases, with 3 bases remaining between them. The CDR3 nucleotides read TGTGCCAGCAGCCCTAGCACAGATACGCAGTATTTT. The encoded protein is CASSPSTDTQYF.

This clonotype is classed as medium-sized. A library prepared for alpha chains yielded this beta chain as an off-target read; its size is of little meaning. This sequence joins TRBV7-8 and TRBJ2-3; the D is unclear. The CDR3 runs 13 residues. The germline V and J ends were trimmed by 1 base and 10 bases, with 12 bases remaining between them. From germline, CDR1 is SGHVS and CDR2 FQNEAQ. The DNA for the CDR3 is TGTGCCAGCAGCTTAGGGGTCCCCGCGGCGCAGTATTTT. Protein product: CASSLGVPAAQYF.

This clonotype was recorded at least ten times. The library was prepared for alpha chains; this beta chain is a stray read, so its frequency means little. The chain uses TRBV20-1 and TRBJ2-3, with a weak D call TRBD2 (5 bases). CDR1 DFQATT and CDR2 SNEGSKA come from the germline V gene (reference sequence). The CDR3 is 13 amino acids. V lost 6 bases and J 1 base, leaving 11 bases between the germline ends. The CDR3 spells CSASPGGTDTQYF. CDR3 DNA sequence: TGCAGTGCCAGCCCCGGGGGCACAGATACGCAGTATTTT.

This clonotype is medium-sized by share. The size of this beta chain means little, since it is a stray read in a library made for alpha chains. The chain uses TRBV6-6 and TRBJ2-7, with 7 bases fitting TRBD2. The ends lost 8 bases at V and 5 bases at J; junction bases unmatched: 9. The CDR3 length is 13 residues. Germline V gene sequence: CDR1 MNHNY, CDR2 SVGAGI (reference sequence). The DNA of the CDR3 is TGTGCCAGCCGGCGTGGGGGGGAGAACGAGCAGTACTTC. Amino acids: CASRRGGENEQYF.

This clonotype was seen repeatedly, ten times or more. This beta chain appears as a stray read in a library generated for alpha chains; its size is not informative. This chain connects TRBV5-1 to TRBJ2-7; 8 nucleotides align to TRBD2. CDR1 SGHRS and CDR2 YFSETQ come from the germline V gene. Losses at the gene ends were 4 bases for V and 5 bases for J; bases not matched to a gene: 20. The CDR3 spans 18 residues. The CDR3 loop reads CASSQKPGGATPPDEQYF. DNA for the CDR3: TGCGCCAGCAGCCAAAAACCCGGGGGGGCGACCCCCCCCGACGAGCAGTACTTC.